This T cell receptor beta chain is drawn from a study of T-cell memory formation after mild COVID-19. Study results and limitations: The authors did not confirm SARS-CoV-2 specificity of second-wave clones peaking day 37. Whereas later expanders leaned CD4+, clones contracting day 15 to 85 showed a balanced CD4/CD8 makeup.

As regards this clonotype: Its antigen is undetermined.

The germline V gene encodes CDR1 KGHDR and CDR2 SFDVKD. Trimming cost V 3 bases and J 2 bases; bases outside gene matches: 8. This CDR3 is built from 16 residues. 5'RACE, which relied on constant-segment primers, yielded TCR alpha and TCR beta cDNA libraries carrying sample barcodes and UMIs. TCRdb recomputed calls from the 5' RACE reads with MiXCR, one row per CDR3 protein. The sample carries about 400,000 distinct CDR3 sequences, roughly 24% recorded once. Sequencing was done on a sample of PBMCs or a T cell subset sorted from them (not recorded which). The J gene is TRBJ2-5, the V gene TRBV24-1; 7 bases are a match to TRBD1. The TCR sequence derives from an adult woman who had mild COVID-19 (a few samples of this study predate the infection). Cell type and time point are not known. DNA for the CDR3: TGTGCCACCAGTGATACCGGGACAGTCGAACAAGAGACCCAGTACTTC. Translated: CATSDTGTVEQETQYF.